The present T cell receptor beta chain was sequenced within a study of blood T cell repertoires in COVID-19 (dated by TCRdb to the early 2020s). At the level of the whole study: Collaborator samples came from the United States, Italy and Spain and covered acute and convalescent phases of COVID-19. The material from the prospective study consisted of cDNA or gDNA derived from T cells, B-cell-depleted T cells, or PBMCs. Subjects who had been exposed to COVID-19, were actively infected with it, or had recovered from it provided the deeply sampled blood TCRbeta repertoires that made up the dataset. A freely available public database, intended as a resource for researchers studying the immune response to SARS-CoV-2, is where the repertoires were released. The samples were drawn from the first 160 participants of the ongoing ImmuneRACE study and from 1,254 subjects provided by 6 global collaborators. The sample metadata nearly always contained a de-identified subject ID, COVID-19 status, age in years and sex. HLA class I and class II types, where available, came from metadata supplied by the sample provider rather than from assay-based typing. The full study reports these points: How much clinical and demographic metadata was included differed by source and by participant, and the metadata was provided uncurated.

The collaborating institutions used their own protocols to collect whole blood in K2EDTA tubes. For TCRbeta analysis, collaborators shipped samples in one of three forms: frozen whole blood, isolated PBMCs, or DNA extracted from either of those sample types. Details on this clone: Its antigen remains unidentified. Base qualities are not at hand, and no much larger clone is one base apart.

TCRbeta CDR3 regions were amplified from genomic DNA using the immunoSEQ Assay, a bias-controlled multiplex PCR. Per the source publication's procedure: The number of nucleated cells in each sample was estimated by amplification of reference gene primers within the assay. To quantify the absolute abundance of each unique TCRbeta CDR3 rearrangement, sequence reads were collapsed and filtered. For each sample, productive Simpson clonality was calculated as the square root of Simpson's diversity index over productive rearrangements. TCRdb's version of the immuneACCESS table is confined to in-frame rearrangements and falls short of the full clone set. An unresolved V gene accounts for under half of the shortfall where checked; the remainder is of unknown origin. V, J and clone size are those of that table, while D and trimming were read from the DNA. Here the sample has some 76,000 clones; more than 75% occur a single time. The ten largest clones take up under 6.5% of the sample.

The CDR3 has 15 amino acids, counting the end cysteine and phenylalanine. Only the CDR3 DNA is retained, 45 bases long and in frame from the first base. V was cut back by 6 bases and J by 0 bases, leaving a gap of 11 bases between them. In the germline V gene, CDR1 corresponds to MNHEY and CDR2 to SVGAGI. The receptor chain draws on TRBV6-5 and TRBJ2-2; TRBD2 might be the D gene, on 5 matching bases. What was sequenced was peripheral blood. This sequence originates from a human donor in a cohort sampled during active COVID-19. The nucleotide sequence is TGTGCCAGCAGACCCACTAGGACGAACACCGGGGAGCTGTTTTTT. Translated, it gives CASRPTRTNTGELFF.